The present T cell receptor beta chain was sequenced within a study of blood T cell repertoires in COVID-19. Study summary: Samples representing acute and convalescent COVID-19 were sourced from the United States, Italy and Spain. Nucleic acid was either cDNA or gDNA, and it came from T cells, B-cell-depleted T cells, or PBMCs.

The ends were cut back, 8 bases at V and 5 bases at J, with 16 bases in the middle. Germline lookup yields CDR1 MDHEN and CDR2 SYDVKM. The CDR3 extends over 13 amino acids. Under the authors' procedure: Scientists estimated how many nucleated cells there were by amplifying reference gene primers. TCRdb's table, derived via immunoSEQ multiplex PCR, lists solely in-frame clones and lacks some. The DNA gave D and trimming, while V, J and clone size come from that table. This sample carries some 45,000 clones, over 75% of them seen once, and the ten largest clones take about 14%. Sequencing was done on a sample of peripheral blood. This chain joins TRBV28 and TRBJ2-7, with no clear D. The source of this sequence is a human donor in a cohort sampled during active COVID-19. The CDR3 sequence: CASRYSPNHEQYF. The CDR3 region has the DNA TGTGCCAGCCGGTATTCCCCTAACCACGAGCAGTACTTC.